This TCR beta chain was sequenced for a study of cytomegalovirus exposure and HLA in healthy donors. Study as a whole: Later analysis reported that the roughly 120 validation repertoires shared the platform of the roughly 680 first-cohort repertoires. General study findings and limits: Generally TCR sequences proved uncommon, though certain public TCRs appeared in numerous donors. The tendency of first-cohort TCR clusters to co-occur in the 90 to 150 validation repertoires emerged from a later analysis. The study flagged some 170 TCR beta chains as cytomegalovirus-associated.

Measured with immunoSEQ multiplex PCR; TCRdb has only the in-frame clones, and not every one. The sample records over 150,000 clones, 86% being singletons. About this clone itself: Its antigen is not known.

The CDR3 totals 19 residues. Trimming at V came to 4 bases and at J to 4 bases, leaving 18 bases not matched to a gene. Germline-derived CDR1 and CDR2 are MNHEY and SMNVEV (reference sequence). Material for sequencing was PBMCs. The V gene is TRBV27, the J gene TRBJ1-2, with 10 positions matching TRBD1. The clonotype was recovered from a human donor in good health. The CDR3 is CASSSTPISGTGDGYGYTF. CDR3 in DNA: TGTGCCAGCAGTTCTACTCCTATAAGTGGGACAGGGGATGGCTATGGCTACACCTTC.